Detailed here is one TCR beta chain. Antigen unknown. The data were obtained in a study of early T cells in non-severe SARS-CoV-2 infection. Study-wide background: With bulk RNA from unsorted whole blood as input, sequencing yielded unpaired chains. Study-wide results and caveats: Matches to VDJdb favored anti-spike CD8 responses and missed private and CD4 specificities.

Via MiXCR, TCRdb re-called the 5' RACE reads, giving one row per CDR3 protein. The profile shows about 100,000 distinct CDR3 sequences, roughly an eighth of them singletons. The CDR3 is 14 residues long. Unmatched junction bases numbered 11, after V lost 5 bases and J lost 8 bases. The source material was whole blood. The sequence came from an adult who was a healthcare worker with PCR-confirmed SARS-CoV-2 infection or an uninfected control (not recorded which). The rearrangement joins TRBV12-3 or TRBV12-4 to TRBJ1-2; 7 bases agree with TRBD1. CDR3: CASSPQTGVGGYTF. The CDR3 coding sequence is TGTGCCAGCAGTCCACAAACAGGGGTTGGCGGCTACACCTTC.